The present T cell receptor (beta chain) was sequenced within a study of OX40 agonist ivuxolimab in advanced cancers. Across the study: Participants, roughly 80% male, averaged about 59 years of age, ranging from about 20 to 80. The study reported partial responses in three patients: one hepatocellular carcinoma, two cutaneous melanoma. Whole-study results and caveats: CD8+ T cells showed, on average, more clonal expansion than CD4+ cells.

A remark on this clone: Its antigen is not identified.

Method: immunoSEQ multiplex PCR; TCRdb's copy keeps in-frame clones and lacks some. There are about 61,000 clones in the sample; less than 90% occur only once, and 3.4% lies in the top ten. The germline V gene encodes CDR1 LGHNA and CDR2 YNFKEQ. CDR3 length equals 15 residues. Between the trimmed V and J ends, which lost 2 bases and 4 bases, there was a span of 14 bases. The receptor was derived from an adult with an advanced solid tumor such as melanoma, head and neck, liver or kidney cancer. The V gene is TRBV4-2, the J gene TRBJ1-1, with a tentative D call TRBD1 (6 bases). The source material was CD4+ or CD8+ T cells sorted from blood, sampled in a trial of the OX40 agonist ivuxolimab. DNA for the CDR3: TGTGCCAGCAGCCAAAACCGACAGGAGTTCACTGAAGCTTTCTTT. Protein product: CASSQNRQEFTEAFF.